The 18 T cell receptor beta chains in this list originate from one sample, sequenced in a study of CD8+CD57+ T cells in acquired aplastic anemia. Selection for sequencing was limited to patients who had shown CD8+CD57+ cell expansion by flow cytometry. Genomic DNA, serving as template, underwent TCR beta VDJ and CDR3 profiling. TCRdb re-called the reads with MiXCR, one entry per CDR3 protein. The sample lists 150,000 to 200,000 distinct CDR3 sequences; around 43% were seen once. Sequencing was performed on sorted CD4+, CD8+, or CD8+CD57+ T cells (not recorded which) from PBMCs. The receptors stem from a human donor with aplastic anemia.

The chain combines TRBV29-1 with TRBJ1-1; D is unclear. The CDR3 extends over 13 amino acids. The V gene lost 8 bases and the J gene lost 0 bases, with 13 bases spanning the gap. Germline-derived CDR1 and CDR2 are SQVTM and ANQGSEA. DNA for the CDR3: TGCAGCTTCCGTGGGCAGCTGAACACTGAAGCTTTCTTT. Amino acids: CSFRGQLNTEAFF.

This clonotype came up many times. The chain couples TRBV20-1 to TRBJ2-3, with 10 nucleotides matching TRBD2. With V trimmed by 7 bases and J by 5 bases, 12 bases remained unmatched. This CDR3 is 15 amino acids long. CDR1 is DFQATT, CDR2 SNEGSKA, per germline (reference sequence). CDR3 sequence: CSGHSGGGVGDTQYF. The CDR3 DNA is TGCAGTGGTCACAGCGGGGGGGGCGTTGGAGATACGCAGTATTTT.

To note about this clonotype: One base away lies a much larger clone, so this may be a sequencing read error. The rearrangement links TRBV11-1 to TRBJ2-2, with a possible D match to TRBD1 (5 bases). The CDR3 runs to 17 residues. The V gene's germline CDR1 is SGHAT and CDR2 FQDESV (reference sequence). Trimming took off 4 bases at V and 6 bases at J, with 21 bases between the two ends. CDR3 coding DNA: TGTGCCAGCAGCTCACCTGTCGGCAGGGTCAGGCCCGGGGAGCTGTTTTTT. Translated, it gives CASSSPVGRVRPGELFF.

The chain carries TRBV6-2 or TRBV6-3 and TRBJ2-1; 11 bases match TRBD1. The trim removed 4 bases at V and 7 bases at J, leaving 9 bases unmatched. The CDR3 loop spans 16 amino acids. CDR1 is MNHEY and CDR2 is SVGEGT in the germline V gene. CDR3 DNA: TGTGCCAGCAGTTCCTTCCGGGACAGGGGGGTAAATGAGCAGTTCTTC. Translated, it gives CASSSFRDRGVNEQFF.

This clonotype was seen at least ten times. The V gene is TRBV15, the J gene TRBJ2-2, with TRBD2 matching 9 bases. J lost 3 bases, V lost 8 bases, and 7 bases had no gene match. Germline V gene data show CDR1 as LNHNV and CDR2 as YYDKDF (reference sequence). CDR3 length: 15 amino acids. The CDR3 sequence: CATWEREAHTGELFF. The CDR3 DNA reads TGTGCCACCTGGGAGCGGGAGGCCCACACCGGGGAGCTGTTTTTT.

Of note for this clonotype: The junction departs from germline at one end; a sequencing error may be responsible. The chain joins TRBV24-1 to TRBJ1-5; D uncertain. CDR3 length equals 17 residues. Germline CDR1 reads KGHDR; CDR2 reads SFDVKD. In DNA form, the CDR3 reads TGTGCCAGCAGTTCAACCTGGGCGATTTTGAGCAATCAGCCCCAGCATTTT. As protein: CASSSTWAILSNQPQHF.

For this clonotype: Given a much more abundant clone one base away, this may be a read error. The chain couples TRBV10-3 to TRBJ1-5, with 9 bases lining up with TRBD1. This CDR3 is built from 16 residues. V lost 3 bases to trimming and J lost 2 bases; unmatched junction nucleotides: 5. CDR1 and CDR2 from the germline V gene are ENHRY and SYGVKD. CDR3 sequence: CAISDLRTGGNQPQHF. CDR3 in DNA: TGTGCCATCAGTGACCTAAGGACAGGGGGCAATCAGCCCCAGCATTTT.

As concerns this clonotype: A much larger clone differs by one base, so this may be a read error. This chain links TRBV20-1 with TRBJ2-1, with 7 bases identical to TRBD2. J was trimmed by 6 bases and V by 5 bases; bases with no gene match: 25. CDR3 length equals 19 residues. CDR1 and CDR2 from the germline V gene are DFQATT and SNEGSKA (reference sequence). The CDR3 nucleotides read TGCAGTGCTGGAAAGCTTCTAGCGGCCGGACCCTCCGGCGTCAATGAGCAGTTCTTC. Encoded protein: CSAGKLLAAGPSGVNEQFF.

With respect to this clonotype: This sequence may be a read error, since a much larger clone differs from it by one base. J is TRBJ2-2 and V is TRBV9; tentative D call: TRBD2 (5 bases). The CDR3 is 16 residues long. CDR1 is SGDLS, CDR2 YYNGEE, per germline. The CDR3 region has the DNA TGTGCCAGCAGCCCCCTCGGGGTCCAGAACACCGGGGAGCTGGTTTTT. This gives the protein CASSPLGVQNTGELVF. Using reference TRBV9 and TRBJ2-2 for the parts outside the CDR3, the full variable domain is DSGVTQTPKHLITATGQRVTLRCSPRSGDLSVYWYQQSLDQGLQFLIQYYNGEERAKGNILERFSAQQFPDLHSELNLSSLELGDSALYFCASSPLGVQNTGELVFGEGSRLTVL.

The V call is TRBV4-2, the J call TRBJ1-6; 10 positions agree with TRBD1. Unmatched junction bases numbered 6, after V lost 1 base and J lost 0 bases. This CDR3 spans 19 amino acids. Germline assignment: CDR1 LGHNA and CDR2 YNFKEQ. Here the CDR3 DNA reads TGTGCCAGCAGCCAAGGGGGACAGGGGTTGGGCTCCTATAATTCACCCCTCCACTTT. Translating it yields CASSQGGQGLGSYNSPLHF.

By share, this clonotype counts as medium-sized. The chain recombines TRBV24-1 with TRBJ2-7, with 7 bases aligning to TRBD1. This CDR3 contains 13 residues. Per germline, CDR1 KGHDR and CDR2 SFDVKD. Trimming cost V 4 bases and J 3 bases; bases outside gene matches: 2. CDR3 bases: TGTGCCACCAGTGAACGGGACAGCTACGAGCAGTACGTC. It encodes CATSERDSYEQYV.

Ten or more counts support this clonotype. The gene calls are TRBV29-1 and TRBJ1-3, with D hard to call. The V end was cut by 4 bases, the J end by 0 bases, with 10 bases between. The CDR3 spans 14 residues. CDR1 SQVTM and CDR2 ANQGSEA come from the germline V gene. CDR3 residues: CSVGGDTSGNTIYF. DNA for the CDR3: TGCAGCGTTGGGGGAGACACCTCTGGAAACACCATATATTTT. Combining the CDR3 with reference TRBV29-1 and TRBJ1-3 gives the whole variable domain SAVISQKPSRDICQRGTSLTIQCQVDSQVTMMFWYRQQPGQSLTLIATANQGSEATYESGFVIDKFPISRPNLTFSTLTVSNMSPEDSSIYLCSVGGDTSGNTIYFGEGSWLTVV.

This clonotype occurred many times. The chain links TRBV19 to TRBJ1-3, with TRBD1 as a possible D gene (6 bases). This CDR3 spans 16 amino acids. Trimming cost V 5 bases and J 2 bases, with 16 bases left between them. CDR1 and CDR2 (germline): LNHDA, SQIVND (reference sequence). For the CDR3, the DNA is TGTGCCAGTAGTGTACAGGGTAGGTTGGCTGGAAACACCATATATTTT. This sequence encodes CASSVQGRLAGNTIYF.

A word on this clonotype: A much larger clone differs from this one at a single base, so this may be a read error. The DNA for the CDR3 is TGTGCCAGCAGCTTTGACCGGGCCTCCTACGGGCAGTACGTC. It is translated as CASSFDRASYGQYV. The J gene is TRBJ2-7, the V gene TRBV11-2; D not certain. The CDR3 is made up of 14 amino acids. Germline V gives CDR1 SGHAT, CDR2 FQNNGV.

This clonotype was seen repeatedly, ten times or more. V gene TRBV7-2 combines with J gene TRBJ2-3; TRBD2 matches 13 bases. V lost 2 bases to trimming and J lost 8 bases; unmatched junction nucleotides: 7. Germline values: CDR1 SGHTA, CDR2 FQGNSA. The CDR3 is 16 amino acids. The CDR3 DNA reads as TGTGCCAGCAGCTTAAAACTAGCGGGGGGGCGGGGTACGCAGTATTTT. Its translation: CASSLKLAGGRGTQYF.

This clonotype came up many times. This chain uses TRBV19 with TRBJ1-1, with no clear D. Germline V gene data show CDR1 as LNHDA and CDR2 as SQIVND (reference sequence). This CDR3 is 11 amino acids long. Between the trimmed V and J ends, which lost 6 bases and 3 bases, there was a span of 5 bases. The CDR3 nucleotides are TGTGCCAGTAGATCATACACTGAAGCTTTCTTT. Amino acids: CASRSYTEAFF. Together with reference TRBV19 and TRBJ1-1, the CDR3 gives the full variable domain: DGGITQSPKYLFRKEGQNVTLSCEQNLNHDAMYWYRQDPGQGLRLIYYSQIVNDFQKGDIAEGYSVSREKKESFPLTVTSAQKNPTAFYLCASRSYTEAFFGQGTRLTVV.

The CDR3 nucleotides are TGTGCCAGTAGTATCCCACAGGGGAATAGCAATCAGCCCCAGCATTTT. Translation: CASSIPQGNSNQPQHF. The V call is TRBV19, the J call TRBJ1-5; 7 nucleotides agree with TRBD1. This CDR3 contains 16 residues. V lost 3 bases to trimming and J lost 0 bases; unmatched junction nucleotides: 5. CDR1 and CDR2 from the germline V gene are LNHDA and SQIVND (reference sequence). Based on the CDR3 plus reference TRBV19 and TRBJ1-5, the full variable domain is DGGITQSPKYLFRKEGQNVTLSCEQNLNHDAMYWYRQDPGQGLRLIYYSQIVNDFQKGDIAEGYSVSREKKESFPLTVTSAQKNPTAFYLCASSIPQGNSNQPQHFGDGTRLSIL.

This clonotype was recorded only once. DNA of the CDR3: TGCGCCAGCACCCTAACAGGGCAGGGGTCACCCCTCCACTTT. Its translation: CASTLTGQGSPLHF. The chain carries TRBV4-1 and TRBJ1-6; possible D gene TRBD1, 6 bases. The CDR3 has 14 residues. V lost 7 bases to trimming and J lost 10 bases, with 17 bases between them. Germline CDR1 reads MGHRA; CDR2 reads YSYEKL.